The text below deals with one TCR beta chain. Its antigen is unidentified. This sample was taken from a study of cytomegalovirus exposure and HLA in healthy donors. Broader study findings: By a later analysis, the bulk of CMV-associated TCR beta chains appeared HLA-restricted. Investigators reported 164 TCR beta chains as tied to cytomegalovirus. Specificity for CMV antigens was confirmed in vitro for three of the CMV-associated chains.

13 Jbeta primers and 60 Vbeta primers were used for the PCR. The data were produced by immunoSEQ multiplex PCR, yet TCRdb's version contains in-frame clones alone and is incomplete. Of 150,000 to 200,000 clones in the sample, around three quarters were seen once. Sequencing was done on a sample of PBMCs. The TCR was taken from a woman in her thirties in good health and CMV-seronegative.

This CDR3 is CASSRDRDADTQYF. Written as DNA, the CDR3 is TGTGCCAGCAGCCGGGACAGGGATGCAGATACGCAGTATTTT. V usage is TRBV7-2 and J usage is TRBJ2-3; 9 bases map to TRBD1. CDR3 length: 14 residues. Germline CDR1 is SGHTA and CDR2 is FQGNSA. Trimming cost V 5 bases and J 4 bases; bases outside gene matches: 4.